This T cell receptor (beta chain) originates from a study of blood T cell repertoires in COVID-19. Study context: Acute and convalescent COVID-19 samples came from the United States, Italy and Spain. T cells, B-cell-depleted T cells, or PBMCs provided the cDNA or gDNA that served as material.

Original analysis: Nucleated cell number was recorded as an estimate derived from reference gene primer amplification. The method was immunoSEQ multiplex PCR; TCRdb's version includes in-frame clones alone and lacks a portion of them. V and J calls and clone size are copied from that table; D and trimming were computed from the DNA. Of approximately 70,000 clones detected, just over 90% appear once; the ten largest clones hold 2.5% to 3%. The receptor was derived from a man aged 50 to 59 with COVID-19, enrolled during active disease. Material: peripheral blood.

The DNA for the CDR3 is TGTGCCAGCAGCCAAGATCCGAGCCTCGAGCAGTTCTTC. As protein: CASSQDPSLEQFF. The chain employs TRBV3-1 (or the pseudogene TRBV3-2) and TRBJ2-1; no firm D call. This CDR3 region has 13 residues. Germline V lookup: CDR1 LGHDT, CDR2 YNNKEL (reference sequence). V lost 0 bases to trimming and J lost 10 bases, with 10 bases between them.